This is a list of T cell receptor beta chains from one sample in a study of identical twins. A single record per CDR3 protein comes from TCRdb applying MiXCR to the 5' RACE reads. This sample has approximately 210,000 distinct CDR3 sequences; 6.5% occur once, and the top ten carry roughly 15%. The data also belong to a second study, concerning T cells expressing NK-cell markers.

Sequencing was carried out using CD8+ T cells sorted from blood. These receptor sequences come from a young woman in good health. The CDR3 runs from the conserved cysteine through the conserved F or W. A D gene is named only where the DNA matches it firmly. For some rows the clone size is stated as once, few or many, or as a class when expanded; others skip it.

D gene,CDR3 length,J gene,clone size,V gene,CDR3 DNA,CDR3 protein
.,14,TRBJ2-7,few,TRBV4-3,TGCGCCAGCAGCCAAGCCCGGACTAACTACGAGCAGTACTTC,CASSQARTNYEQYF
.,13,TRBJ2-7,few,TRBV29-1,TGCAGCGCAAGGTTGTCTAGCTCCTACGAGCAGTACTTC,CSARLSSSYEQYF
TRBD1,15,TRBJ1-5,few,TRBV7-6,TGTGCCAGCAGCCCAGGGACAGGGGCTTTGCAGCCCCAGCATTTT,CASSPGTGALQPQHF
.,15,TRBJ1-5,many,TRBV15,TGTGCCACCAGCAGGTCGGGGGCCAGGAATCAGCCCCAGCATTTT,CATSRSGARNQPQHF
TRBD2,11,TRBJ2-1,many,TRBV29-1,TGCAGCGTCAATAGCGGGGATGAGCAGTTCTTC,CSVNSGDEQFF
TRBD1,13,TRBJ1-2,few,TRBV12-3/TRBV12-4,TGTGCCAGCAGATCGACAGGGTCGGAAGGCTACACCTTC,CASRSTGSEGYTF
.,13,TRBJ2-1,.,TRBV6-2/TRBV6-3,TGTGCCAGCAGTTACTCGGGCAGGGGCGAGCAGTTCTTC,CASSYSGRGEQFF
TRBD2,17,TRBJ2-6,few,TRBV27,TGTGCCAGCAGTTTAACCGCGGGAGGGGCTGGGGCCAACGTCCTGACTTTC,CASSLTAGGAGANVLTF
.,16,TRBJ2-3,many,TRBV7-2,TGTGCCAGCAGCCGGGGCCGGGCTCGGCGTTTTGATACGCAGTATTTT,CASSRGRARRFDTQYF
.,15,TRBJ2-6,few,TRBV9,TGTGCCAGCAGTAGCGAGGTCGCCGGGGCCAACGTCCTGACTTTC,CASSSEVAGANVLTF
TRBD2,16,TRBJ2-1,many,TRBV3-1,TGTGCCAGCAGCCTTGGACTAGCGGAATACGACAATGAGCAGTTCTTC,CASSLGLAEYDNEQFF
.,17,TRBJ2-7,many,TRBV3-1,TGTGCCAGCAGCCAAGAGCCTGGGACACCGGCCGCCTACGAGCAGTACTTC,CASSQEPGTPAAYEQYF
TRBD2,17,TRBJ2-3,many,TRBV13,TGTGCCAGCAGCTCCAACCCGGGACTAGCGGGATCAGATACGCAGTATTTT,CASSSNPGLAGSDTQYF
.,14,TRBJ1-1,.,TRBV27,TGTGCCAGCAGTTTATCCCCCGGGGAAACTGAAGCTTTCTTT,CASSLSPGETEAFF
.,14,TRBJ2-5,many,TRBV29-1,TGCAGCGTTAAGAAGGACCAGGGAGAAGAGACCCAGTACTTC,CSVKKDQGEETQYF
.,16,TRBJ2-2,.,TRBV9,TGTGCCAGCAGCGTAGGCGGGGACTTTGGCACCGGGGAGCTGTTTTTT,CASSVGGDFGTGELFF
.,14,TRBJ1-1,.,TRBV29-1,TGCAGCGTGGCAGGGAAGTCAGGAAACACTGAAGCTTTCTTT,CSVAGKSGNTEAFF
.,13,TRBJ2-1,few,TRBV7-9,TGTGCCAGCAGAGCACTCTCCTACAATGAGCAGTTCTTC,CASRALSYNEQFF
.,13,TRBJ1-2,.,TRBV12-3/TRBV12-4,TGTGCCAGCAGTTTCTTGCGGAACTATGGCTACACCTTC,CASSFLRNYGYTF
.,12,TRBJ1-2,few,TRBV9,TGTGCCAGCAGAGAGGGGAGCTATGGCTACACCTTC,CASREGSYGYTF
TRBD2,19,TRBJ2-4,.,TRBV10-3,TGTGCCATCAGTGAGTCCCGGCAGGGAGGGTTTGAGTCCAAAAACATTCAGTACTTC,CAISESRQGGFESKNIQYF
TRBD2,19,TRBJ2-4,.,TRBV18,TGTGCCAGCTCACCGAACGACTTCAGCGGGAGTGTCGAGGCCGACATTCAGTACTTC,CASSPNDFSGSVEADIQYF
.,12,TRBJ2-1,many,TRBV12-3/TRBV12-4,TGTGCCAGCAGTTTGGGGCCCCATGAGCAGTTCTTC,CASSLGPHEQFF
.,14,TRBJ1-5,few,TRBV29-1,TGCAGCGTTTTAACAGGGTCCAGCAATCAGCCCCAGCATTTT,CSVLTGSSNQPQHF
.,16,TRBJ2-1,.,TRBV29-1,TGCAGCGTTGAAGGGGTGGGGACGGCCAACTACAATGAGCAGTTCTTC,CSVEGVGTANYNEQFF
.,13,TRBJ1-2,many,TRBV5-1,TGCGCCAGCAGCTTGGACGGGGGATATGGCTACACCTTC,CASSLDGGYGYTF
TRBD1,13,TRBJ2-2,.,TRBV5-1,TGCGCCAGCCGGGGACAGTACACCGGGGAGCTGTTTTTT,CASRGQYTGELFF
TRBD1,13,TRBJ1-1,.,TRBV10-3,TGTGCCATCGGGGACAGGGGAGGCACTGAAGCTTTCTTT,CAIGDRGGTEAFF
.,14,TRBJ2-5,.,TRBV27,TGTGCCAGCCGCAGGGGATTCGGGCAAGAGACCCAGTACTTC,CASRRGFGQETQYF
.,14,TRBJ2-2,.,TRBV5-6,TGTGCCAGCAGCTTCGGGTGGAACACCGGGGAGCTGTTTTTT,CASSFGWNTGELFF
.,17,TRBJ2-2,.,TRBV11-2,TGTGCCAGCAGCTTAGGGGCGGGCACGTTCGGTTCCGGGGAGCTGTTTTTT,CASSLGAGTFGSGELFF
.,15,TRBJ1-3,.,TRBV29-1,TGCAGCGTTGAATCCCGGGGCATCTCTGGAAACACCATATATTTT,CSVESRGISGNTIYF
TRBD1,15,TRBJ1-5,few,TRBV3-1,TGTGCCAGCAGCCAAGTCGGGACAGGTGATCAGCCCCAGCATTTT,CASSQVGTGDQPQHF
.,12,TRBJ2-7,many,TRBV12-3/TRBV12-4,TGTGCCAGCAGTTTCCTTTTCTCCGAGCAGTACTTC,CASSFLFSEQYF
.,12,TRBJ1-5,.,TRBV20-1,TGCAGTGGGTCGGACGGGTCTCAGCCCCAGCATTTT,CSGSDGSQPQHF
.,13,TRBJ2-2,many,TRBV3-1,TGTGCCAGCAGCCAAGTCGGGGTTGGGGAGCTGTTTTTT,CASSQVGVGELFF
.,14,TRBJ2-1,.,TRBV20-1,TGCAGTGCTATCGGAAGTAGGGCTTACAATGAGCAGTTCTTC,CSAIGSRAYNEQFF
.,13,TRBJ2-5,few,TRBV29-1,TGCAGCGTTTCGGGCCATCAAGGGGAGACCCAGTACTTC,CSVSGHQGETQYF
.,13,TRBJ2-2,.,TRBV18,TGTGCCAGCTCCGAAGTCCCGGCCGGGGAGCTGTTTTTT,CASSEVPAGELFF
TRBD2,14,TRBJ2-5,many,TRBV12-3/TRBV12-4,TGTGCCAGCAGTTTCAGCGGGAGGCGGGAGACCCAGTACTTC,CASSFSGRRETQYF
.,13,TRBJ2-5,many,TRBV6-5,TGTGCCAGCAGTTACGGTATGAAAGAGACCCAGTACTTC,CASSYGMKETQYF
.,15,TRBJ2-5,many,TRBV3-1,TGTGCCAGCAGCCAAGTCATATCTAACCAAGAGACCCAGTACTTC,CASSQVISNQETQYF
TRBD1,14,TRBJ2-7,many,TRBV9,TGTGCCAGCAGCGCCAACAGGGGGGTAAACGAGCAGTACTTC,CASSANRGVNEQYF
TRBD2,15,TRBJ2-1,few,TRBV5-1,TGCGCCAGCAGATCTAGCGGGGCTACCTACAATGAGCAGTTCTTC,CASRSSGATYNEQFF
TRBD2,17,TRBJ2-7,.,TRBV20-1,TGCAGTGCTAGAGATTTAACCGGGACTAGATCCTCCTACGAGCAGTACTTC,CSARDLTGTRSSYEQYF
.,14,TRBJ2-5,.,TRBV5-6,TGTGCCAGCAGCGTGGGGGGTTCCCAAGAGACCCAGTACTTC,CASSVGGSQETQYF
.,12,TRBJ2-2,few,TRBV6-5,TGTGCCATCGGGACACTCACCGGGGAGCTGTTTTTT,CAIGTLTGELFF
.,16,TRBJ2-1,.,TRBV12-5,TGTGCTAGTGGTTTGGGCCTACTAGGCTCCTACAATGAGCAGTTCTTC,CASGLGLLGSYNEQFF
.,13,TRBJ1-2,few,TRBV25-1,TGTGCCAGCAGTGAATCGGTCAGCTATGGCTACACCTTC,CASSESVSYGYTF
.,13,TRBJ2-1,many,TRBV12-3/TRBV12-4,TGTGCCAGCAGTTTCGCCCCCAAGGGTGAGCAGTTCTTC,CASSFAPKGEQFF
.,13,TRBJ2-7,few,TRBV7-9,TGTGCCAGCAGCTCCCCTTCGGACTACGAGCAGTACTTC,CASSSPSDYEQYF
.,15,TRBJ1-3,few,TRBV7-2,TGTGCCAGCAGCCCAGACAGTTACTCTGGAAACACCATATATTTT,CASSPDSYSGNTIYF
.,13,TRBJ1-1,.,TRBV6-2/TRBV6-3,TGTGCCAGCAGCCCCGACAGGCCCACTGAAGCTTTCTTT,CASSPDRPTEAFF
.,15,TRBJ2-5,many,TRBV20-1,TGCAGTGCTAGAGTTGGGACTCTACAACAAGAGACCCAGTACTTC,CSARVGTLQQETQYF
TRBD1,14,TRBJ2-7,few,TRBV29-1,TGCAGCGTTGAAGTTCCCGGGACAGGGCCCGAGCAGTACTTC,CSVEVPGTGPEQYF
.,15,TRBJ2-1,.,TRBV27,TGTGCCAGCAAACGTATTAGCGGCATTTACAATGAGCAGTTCTTC,CASKRISGIYNEQFF